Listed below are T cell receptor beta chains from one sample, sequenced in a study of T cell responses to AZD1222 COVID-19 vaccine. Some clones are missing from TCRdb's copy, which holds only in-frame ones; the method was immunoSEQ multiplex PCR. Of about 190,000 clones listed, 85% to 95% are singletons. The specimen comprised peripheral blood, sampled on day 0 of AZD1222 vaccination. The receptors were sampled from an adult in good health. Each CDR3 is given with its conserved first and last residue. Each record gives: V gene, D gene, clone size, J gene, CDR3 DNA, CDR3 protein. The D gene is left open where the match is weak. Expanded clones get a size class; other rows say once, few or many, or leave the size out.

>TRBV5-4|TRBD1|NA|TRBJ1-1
TGTGCCAGCAGCTTACAGGGGGCTAATACTGAAGCTTTCTTT
CASSLQGANTEAFF
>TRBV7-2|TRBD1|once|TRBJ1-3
TGTGCCAGCAGCTTAGGGCCTCTGGGACAGGGAGGAAACACCATATATTTT
CASSLGPLGQGGNTIYF
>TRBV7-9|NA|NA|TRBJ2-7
TGTGCCAGCAGCCCGGATAACGACGAGCAGTACTTC
CASSPDNDEQYF
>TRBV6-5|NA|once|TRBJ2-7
TGTGCCAGCAGTAAGACACTCCGCGAGCAGTACTTC
CASSKTLREQYF
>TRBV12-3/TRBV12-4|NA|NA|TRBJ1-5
TGTGCCAGCAGGCCCGGTAAGGGACAGCCCCAGCATTTT
CASRPGKGQPQHF
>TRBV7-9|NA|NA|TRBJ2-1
TGTGCCAGCAGCTTAGGTCGTGTAAGTCGGCGTCTCGAGCAGTTCTTC
CASSLGRVSRRLEQFF
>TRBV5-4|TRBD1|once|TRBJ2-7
TGTGCCAGCAGCACTGACAGGGGGCGATACGAGCAGTACTTC
CASSTDRGRYEQYF
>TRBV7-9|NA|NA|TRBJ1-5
TGTGCCAGCAGCTTAGGGACCGCCCAAGGACAGCCCCAGCATTTT
CASSLGTAQGQPQHF
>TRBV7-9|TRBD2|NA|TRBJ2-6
TGTGCCAGCACCCCCCGGGGAGGGCCTGGGGCCAACGTCCTGACTTTC
CASTPRGGPGANVLTF
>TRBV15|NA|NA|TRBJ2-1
TGTGCCACCAGCACCCCCCAGGTGACCTCTACAAATGAGCAGTTCTTC
CATSTPQVTSTNEQFF
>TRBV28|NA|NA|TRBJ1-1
TGTGCCAGCAGTTTATTCAGGGAATCGAACACTGAAGCTTTCTTT
CASSLFRESNTEAFF
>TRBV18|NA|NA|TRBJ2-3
TGTGCCAGCTCACCAGGGGCAGGGTACACAGATACGCAGTATTTT
CASSPGAGYTDTQYF
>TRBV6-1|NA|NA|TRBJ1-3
TGTGCCAGCAGTGAAGGTCCAGGTTTTGGAAACACCATATATTTT
CASSEGPGFGNTIYF
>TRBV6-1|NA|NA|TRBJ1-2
TGTGCCAGCAGTGAAGCTGGGGGGACATTATATGGCTACACCTTC
CASSEAGGTLYGYTF
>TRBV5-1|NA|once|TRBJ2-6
TGCGCCAGCGGACGGGCGGGAACCGGGGCCAACGTCCTGACTTTC
CASGRAGTGANVLTF
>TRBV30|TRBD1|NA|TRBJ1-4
TGTGCCTGGAGTTACAGGGGCGGAGGTGAAAAACTGTTTTTT
CAWSYRGGGEKLFF
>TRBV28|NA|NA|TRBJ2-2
TGTGCCAGCAGTTTCCCACCTAGCGCGAACACCGGGGAGCTGTTTTTT
CASSFPPSANTGELFF
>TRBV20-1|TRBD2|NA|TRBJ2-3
TGCAGTGCTAGTCCACTAGCGGGGTACACAGATACGCAGTATTTT
CSASPLAGYTDTQYF
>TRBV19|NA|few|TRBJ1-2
TGTGCCAGCCAATTTCGAAACTATGGCTACACCTTC
CASQFRNYGYTF
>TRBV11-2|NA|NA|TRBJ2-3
TGTGCCAGCAGCCCACGCCCGGGCAGCCGCACAGATACGCAGTATTTT
CASSPRPGSRTDTQYF
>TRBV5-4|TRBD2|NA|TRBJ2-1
TGTGCCAGCAGCCAAACTAGCGGGGGGTACAATGAGCAGTTCTTC
CASSQTSGGYNEQFF
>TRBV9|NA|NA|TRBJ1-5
TGTGCCAGCAGCGTAGGCCCTAGCAATCAGCCCCAGCATTTT
CASSVGPSNQPQHF